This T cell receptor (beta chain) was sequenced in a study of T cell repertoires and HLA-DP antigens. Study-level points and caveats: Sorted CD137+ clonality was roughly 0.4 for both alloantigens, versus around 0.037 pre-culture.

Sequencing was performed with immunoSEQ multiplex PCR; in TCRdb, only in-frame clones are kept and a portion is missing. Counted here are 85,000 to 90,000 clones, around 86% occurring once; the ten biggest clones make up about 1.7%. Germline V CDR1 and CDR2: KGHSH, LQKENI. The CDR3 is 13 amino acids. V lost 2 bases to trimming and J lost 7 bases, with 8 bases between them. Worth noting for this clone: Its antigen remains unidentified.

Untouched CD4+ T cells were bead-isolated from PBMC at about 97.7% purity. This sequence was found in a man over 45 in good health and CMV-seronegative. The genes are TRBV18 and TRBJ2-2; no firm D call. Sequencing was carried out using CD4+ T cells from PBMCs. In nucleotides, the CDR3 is TGTGCCAGCTCACCAGTACCCTACGGGGAGCTGTTTTTT. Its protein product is CASSPVPYGELFF.